A selection of T cell receptor beta chains follows, all from one sample in a study of control samples from healthy donors and cancer patients. Here immunoSEQ multiplex PCR was the method, and the copy in TCRdb shows in-frame clones only, minus some. Of about 130,000 clones in the sample, 85% to 95% were seen once. The specimen was PBMCs. The receptors were gathered from a man between 60 and 70 years old with colorectal cancer. The CDR3 runs from the conserved cysteine through the conserved F or W. D genes are given only for firm matches. The size field is filled for only some rows; it gives once, few, many or a size class.

clone size: .; J gene: TRBJ2-7; D gene: .; V gene: TRBV27; CDR3 DNA: TGTGCCAGCAGTACCCGGAACAGAGGACCCGAGCAGTACTTC; CDR3 protein: CASSTRNRGPEQYF
clone size: .; J gene: TRBJ2-7; D gene: .; V gene: TRBV6-1; CDR3 DNA: TGTGCCAGCAGTGACGGGGTCCTAGGCGAGCAGTACTTC; CDR3 protein: CASSDGVLGEQYF
clone size: .; J gene: TRBJ1-2; D gene: .; V gene: TRBV24-1; CDR3 DNA: TGTGCCACCAGTGATTTCGGCACCAACTATGGCTACACCTTC; CDR3 protein: CATSDFGTNYGYTF
clone size: .; J gene: TRBJ1-4; D gene: .; V gene: TRBV4-3; CDR3 DNA: TGCGCCAGCAGCCAAGGAGTTAAAAATGAAAAACTGTTTTTT; CDR3 protein: CASSQGVKNEKLFF
clone size: .; J gene: TRBJ1-2; D gene: TRBD1; V gene: TRBV27; CDR3 DNA: TGTGCCAGCAGTTCCCCGGGACAGGGAGGAGATAACTATGGCTACACCTTC; CDR3 protein: CASSSPGQGGDNYGYTF
clone size: .; J gene: TRBJ1-3; D gene: .; V gene: TRBV15; CDR3 DNA: TGTGCCACCAGCAGAGATCAGGGAACTGGAAACACCATATATTTT; CDR3 protein: CATSRDQGTGNTIYF
clone size: .; J gene: TRBJ1-3; D gene: .; V gene: TRBV7-2; CDR3 DNA: TGTGCCAGCAGCTTAGCGCGGGGATCTGGAAACACCATATATTTT; CDR3 protein: CASSLARGSGNTIYF
clone size: .; J gene: TRBJ2-7; D gene: .; V gene: TRBV4-1; CDR3 DNA: TGCGCCAGCAGCCAAGGACGGACCTACGAGCAGTACTTC; CDR3 protein: CASSQGRTYEQYF
clone size: .; J gene: TRBJ1-1; D gene: .; V gene: TRBV11-2; CDR3 DNA: TGTGCCAGCAGCGAAATTAGGCAGGGTGAAGCTTTCTTT; CDR3 protein: CASSEIRQGEAFF
clone size: .; J gene: TRBJ2-5; D gene: .; V gene: TRBV3-1/TRBV3-2; CDR3 DNA: TGTGCCAGCAGCCAAGGGGAGGAGACCCAGTACTTC; CDR3 protein: CASSQGEETQYF
clone size: .; J gene: TRBJ2-3; D gene: .; V gene: TRBV5-1; CDR3 DNA: TGCGCCAGCAGCTTGCAGTTCGCGGGGGCTAGCACAGATACGCAGTATTTT; CDR3 protein: CASSLQFAGASTDTQYF
clone size: .; J gene: TRBJ1-5; D gene: .; V gene: TRBV2; CDR3 DNA: TGTGCCAGCAGTAGAGTCAATCAGCCCCAGCATTTT; CDR3 protein: CASSRVNQPQHF
clone size: .; J gene: TRBJ2-1; D gene: TRBD2; V gene: TRBV10-2; CDR3 DNA: TGCGCCAGCAGTGATCGCGGGGGGGTCTCCTACAATGAGCAGTTCTTC; CDR3 protein: CASSDRGGVSYNEQFF
clone size: .; J gene: TRBJ1-3; D gene: .; V gene: TRBV11-2; CDR3 DNA: TGTGCCAGCAGCTTAGTTAGACGGATAAGCTCTGGAAACACCATATATTTT; CDR3 protein: CASSLVRRISSGNTIYF
clone size: .; J gene: TRBJ2-7; D gene: TRBD2; V gene: TRBV4-1; CDR3 DNA: TGCGCCAGCAGCCAAGGGCGGGAGTTCTACGAGCAGTACTTC; CDR3 protein: CASSQGREFYEQYF
clone size: once; J gene: TRBJ1-1; D gene: .; V gene: TRBV7-2; CDR3 DNA: TGTGCCAGCAGCTTCCTCCCTGGAAACACTGAAGCTTTCTTT; CDR3 protein: CASSFLPGNTEAFF
clone size: .; J gene: TRBJ1-5; D gene: .; V gene: TRBV19; CDR3 DNA: TGTGCCAGTAGTATAGTTATCTCAAGCAATCAGCCCCAGCATTTT; CDR3 protein: CASSIVISSNQPQHF
clone size: .; J gene: TRBJ2-7; D gene: .; V gene: TRBV4-3; CDR3 DNA: TGCGCCAGCAGCCGAGCCATCTTACAGGGCTACGAGCAGTACTTC; CDR3 protein: CASSRAILQGYEQYF
clone size: .; J gene: TRBJ2-5; D gene: .; V gene: TRBV6-1; CDR3 DNA: TGTGCCAGCAGTGAAAGGGGGGTTGGAGAGACCCAGTACTTC; CDR3 protein: CASSERGVGETQYF
clone size: .; J gene: TRBJ1-1; D gene: .; V gene: TRBV18; CDR3 DNA: TGTGCCAGCTCACCAGTGGGGGTAAGGGGAACTGAAGCTTTCTTT; CDR3 protein: CASSPVGVRGTEAFF
clone size: .; J gene: TRBJ1-1; D gene: .; V gene: TRBV3-1/TRBV3-2; CDR3 DNA: TGTGCCAGCAGCCAAGACTGGGGAAACACTGAAGCTTTCTTT; CDR3 protein: CASSQDWGNTEAFF
clone size: .; J gene: TRBJ2-7; D gene: .; V gene: TRBV5-4; CDR3 DNA: TGTGCCAGCAGCTCCCGGGACACGGCCTACGAGCAGTACTTC; CDR3 protein: CASSSRDTAYEQYF
clone size: .; J gene: TRBJ1-2; D gene: .; V gene: TRBV9; CDR3 DNA: TGTGCCAGCAGCGTAGCAGTAGGCTATGGCTACACCTTC; CDR3 protein: CASSVAVGYGYTF
clone size: .; J gene: TRBJ2-5; D gene: TRBD1; V gene: TRBV18; CDR3 DNA: TGTGCCAGCTCACTGGGACAGAAACAAGAGACCCAGTACTTC; CDR3 protein: CASSLGQKQETQYF
clone size: .; J gene: TRBJ1-3; D gene: .; V gene: TRBV18; CDR3 DNA: TGTGCCAGCTCGGACAGCTCTGGAAACACCATATATTTT; CDR3 protein: CASSDSSGNTIYF
clone size: .; J gene: TRBJ2-1; D gene: .; V gene: TRBV12-3/TRBV12-4; CDR3 DNA: TGTGCCAGCAGTCCACTAGCTTCCCATGAGCAGTTCTTC; CDR3 protein: CASSPLASHEQFF
clone size: .; J gene: TRBJ1-5; D gene: .; V gene: TRBV19; CDR3 DNA: TGTGCCAGTAGTCTCCGGGACGGCAATCAGCCCCAGCATTTT; CDR3 protein: CASSLRDGNQPQHF
clone size: .; J gene: TRBJ1-2; D gene: TRBD1; V gene: TRBV7-8; CDR3 DNA: TGTGCCAGCAGCGGCAGGGGGTTGAACTATGGCTACACCTTC; CDR3 protein: CASSGRGLNYGYTF
clone size: once; J gene: TRBJ1-2; D gene: TRBD1; V gene: TRBV2; CDR3 DNA: TGTGCCAGCAGTAAGGAGGGACAGTCCCTCTATGGCTACACCTTC; CDR3 protein: CASSKEGQSLYGYTF
clone size: .; J gene: TRBJ2-5; D gene: TRBD2; V gene: TRBV6-5; CDR3 DNA: TGTGCCAGCAGTTACCTTCTAGCGGGGGATCAAGAGACCCAGTACTTC; CDR3 protein: CASSYLLAGDQETQYF
clone size: .; J gene: TRBJ1-5; D gene: TRBD1; V gene: TRBV6-1; CDR3 DNA: TGTGCCAGCAGTGAAGTAGGGGGACAGGGGGCTATCAATCAGCCCCAGCATTTT; CDR3 protein: CASSEVGGQGAINQPQHF
clone size: .; J gene: TRBJ2-7; D gene: .; V gene: TRBV6-5; CDR3 DNA: TGTGCCAGCAGTCCTACCCCAGACAGCTACGAGCAGTACTTC; CDR3 protein: CASSPTPDSYEQYF
clone size: .; J gene: TRBJ1-2; D gene: .; V gene: TRBV12-3/TRBV12-4; CDR3 DNA: TGTGCCAGCAGTTTAGGAGGGCCCTACGGCTACACCTTC; CDR3 protein: CASSLGGPYGYTF
clone size: .; J gene: TRBJ1-5; D gene: .; V gene: TRBV19; CDR3 DNA: TGTGCCAGTAGTACCCAGGTGGCAGGACCGAGCAATCAGCCCCAGCATTTT; CDR3 protein: CASSTQVAGPSNQPQHF
clone size: .; J gene: TRBJ1-1; D gene: .; V gene: TRBV14; CDR3 DNA: TGTGCCAGCAGCCTGAGGCACCTCCCTGAAGCTTTCTTT; CDR3 protein: CASSLRHLPEAFF
clone size: .; J gene: TRBJ1-1; D gene: .; V gene: TRBV19; CDR3 DNA: TGTGCCAGTAGTATCGGTCGGCTTGGGGAGAACACTGAAGCTTTCTTT; CDR3 protein: CASSIGRLGENTEAFF
clone size: .; J gene: TRBJ2-3; D gene: TRBD2; V gene: TRBV9; CDR3 DNA: TGTGCCAGCAGCCCGCGGGCTAGCGGGGGGGTGTCCACAGATACGCAGTATTTT; CDR3 protein: CASSPRASGGVSTDTQYF
clone size: few; J gene: TRBJ1-6; D gene: TRBD1; V gene: TRBV19; CDR3 DNA: TGTGCCAGTAGTTTCGGACAGGGGGCCGGTTCACCCCTCCACTTT; CDR3 protein: CASSFGQGAGSPLHF
clone size: .; J gene: TRBJ2-3; D gene: .; V gene: TRBV24-1; CDR3 DNA: TGTGCCACCACCCTATGGGGGACAAGCACAGATACGCAGTATTTT; CDR3 protein: CATTLWGTSTDTQYF
clone size: .; J gene: TRBJ1-3; D gene: .; V gene: TRBV6-5; CDR3 DNA: TGTGCCAGCGGTCCGGACTTCTCTGGAAACACCATATATTTT; CDR3 protein: CASGPDFSGNTIYF
clone size: .; J gene: TRBJ2-6; D gene: .; V gene: TRBV27; CDR3 DNA: TGTGCCAGCAGTTTCCATATTATGGGTGGGGCCAACGTCCTGACTTTC; CDR3 protein: CASSFHIMGGANVLTF
clone size: .; J gene: TRBJ2-2; D gene: TRBD2; V gene: TRBV5-1; CDR3 DNA: TGCGCCAGCAGCTTGACCGGGGGGGGGCAGAACACCGGGGAGCTGTTTTTT; CDR3 protein: CASSLTGGGQNTGELFF
clone size: .; J gene: TRBJ1-2; D gene: .; V gene: TRBV5-4; CDR3 DNA: TGTGCCAGCAGCTCGGCACGAGGCGAGCGACTCTATGGCTACACCTTC; CDR3 protein: CASSSARGERLYGYTF